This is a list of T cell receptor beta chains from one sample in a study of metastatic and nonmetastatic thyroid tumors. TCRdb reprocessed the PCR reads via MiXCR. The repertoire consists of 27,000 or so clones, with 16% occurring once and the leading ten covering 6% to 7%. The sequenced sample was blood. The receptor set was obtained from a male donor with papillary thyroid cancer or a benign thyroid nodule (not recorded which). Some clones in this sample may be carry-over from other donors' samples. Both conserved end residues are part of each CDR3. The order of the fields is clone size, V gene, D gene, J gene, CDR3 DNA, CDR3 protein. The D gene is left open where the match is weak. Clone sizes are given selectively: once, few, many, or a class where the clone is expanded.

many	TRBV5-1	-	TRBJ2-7	TGCGCCAGCAGCTTGGATCAGGGGAAATCCTACGAGCAGTACTTC	CASSLDQGKSYEQYF
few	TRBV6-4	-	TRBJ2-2	TGTGCCAGCAGTGAGTCAGGGGAGGCCGGGGAGCTGTTTTTT	CASSESGEAGELFF
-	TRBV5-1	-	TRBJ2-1	TGCGCCAGCAGCCCACAGGGATTTCGGCACAATGAGCAGTTCTTC	CASSPQGFRHNEQFF
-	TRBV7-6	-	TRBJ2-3	TGTGCCAGCAGCTCTAGGGAGCGAGATACGCAGTATTTT	CASSSRERDTQYF
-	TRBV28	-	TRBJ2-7	TGTGCCAGCAGTTCAGAGGCGGACCCACACTCCTACGAGCAGTACTTC	CASSSEADPHSYEQYF
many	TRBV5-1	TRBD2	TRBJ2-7	TGCGCCAGCAGCCTAGGACTAGCGGGGTCCTACGAGCAGTACTTC	CASSLGLAGSYEQYF
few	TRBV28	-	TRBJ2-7	TGTGCCAGCAGTCGTACGTACGAGCAGTACTTC	CASSRTYEQYF
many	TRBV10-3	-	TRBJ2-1	TGTGCCATCAGGACAGAAGGTCTATTTTCGGAACAGTTCTTC	CAIRTEGLFSEQFF
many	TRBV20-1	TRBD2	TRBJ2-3	TGCAGTGCCCCGGGACTAAATGTTGATACGCAGTATTTT	CSAPGLNVDTQYF
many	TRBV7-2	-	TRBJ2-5	TGTGCCAGCAGCTTAGTCAGATACCAAGAGACCCAGTACTTC	CASSLVRYQETQYF
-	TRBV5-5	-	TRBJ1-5	TGTGCCAGCAGCGAGGATCGACATGGCCCCAATCAGCCCCAGCATTTT	CASSEDRHGPNQPQHF
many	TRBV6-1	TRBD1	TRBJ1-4	TGTGCCAGCAGACGACAGGGGGGGAAAGAAAAACTGTTTTTT	CASRRQGGKEKLFF
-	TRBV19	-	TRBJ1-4	TGTGCCAGTAACCTCGGACCTGTTGCTAATGAAAAACTGTTTTTT	CASNLGPVANEKLFF
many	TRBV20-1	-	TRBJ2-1	TGCAGTGCTAGAGGACAGAGGACATACAATGAGCAGTTCTTC	CSARGQRTYNEQFF
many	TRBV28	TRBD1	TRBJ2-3	TGTGCCAGCAGTTTATTCCCAGGGGGATACTACACAGATACGCAGTATTTT	CASSLFPGGYYTDTQYF